A single sample is the source of the 3 T cell receptor beta chains below, sequenced in a study of blood T cell repertoires in COVID-19. The data were produced by immunoSEQ multiplex PCR, yet TCRdb's version contains in-frame clones alone and is incomplete. Of over 110,000 clones detected, 84% appear once; the ten largest clones hold roughly 10%. The sequencing input was peripheral blood. The receptors were sampled from a man aged 55-75 years with active or convalescent COVID-19.

V gene TRBV7-2 combines with J gene TRBJ2-5; TRBD2 matches at 8 bases. CDR1 and CDR2 from the germline V gene are SGHTA and FQGNSA. The V segment lost 4 bases and the J segment 4 bases; nucleotides outside the gene matches: 14. The CDR3 consists of 17 residues. The CDR3 DNA sequence: TGTGCCAGCAGCTCCCCCCGTCGCGGGGGGCCCCCAGAGACCCAGTACTTC. Amino acid sequence: CASSSPRRGGPPETQYF.

The rearrangement links TRBV29-1 to TRBJ2-5, with TRBD2 identical over 12 bases. V lost 8 bases, J lost 7 bases, and 11 bases stayed unmatched. The germline gives CDR1 SQVTM, CDR2 ANQGSEA. The CDR3 loop spans 14 amino acids. In DNA, the CDR3 is TGCAGCCTAAGTTTGACTAGCGGGAGTGGGACCCAGTACTTC. It yields the protein CSLSLTSGSGTQYF.

This chain connects TRBV28 to TRBJ1-6; TRBD1 aligns across 7 bases. Trimming at V came to 3 bases and at J to 6 bases, leaving 5 bases not matched to a gene. Germline V gene data show CDR1 as MDHEN and CDR2 as SYDVKM. The CDR3 has 15 amino acids. The CDR3 loop reads CASSFDNRGNSPLHF. The CDR3 DNA reads TGTGCCAGCAGTTTCGATAACAGGGGTAATTCACCCCTCCACTTT.